Shown below are 15 T cell receptor beta chains from a single sample sequenced in a study of shared clonotypes between healthy human individuals. TCRdb's table, derived via immunoSEQ multiplex PCR, lists solely in-frame clones and lacks some. Here the sample spans about 2 million clones, around 96% being singletons. CD45RO-negative, CCR7-positively selected cells formed the naive CD8 fraction, excluding terminally differentiated effector memory CD45RA+ cells. The specimen sequenced was naive CD8+ T cells sorted from blood. These receptors came from a man between 18 and 29 years old in good health.

The rearrangement uses TRBV5-8 and TRBJ2-4, with TRBD2 matching 8 bases. The CDR3 spans 15 residues. The V segment lost 4 bases and the J segment 6 bases; nucleotides outside the gene matches: 9. CDR1 is SGHTS and CDR2 is YDEGEE in the germline V gene. The CDR3: CASSPGGGPGNIQYF. The CDR3 DNA sequence: TGTGCCAGCAGCCCCGGGGGGGGTCCGGGAAACATTCAGTACTTC.

This clone appeared once. This chain joins TRBV5-1 and TRBJ1-2; D call uncertain. Germline-derived CDR1 and CDR2 are SGHRS and YFSETQ. The CDR3 sequence is 14 residues long. V gave up 3 bases and J gave up 6 bases, with 15 bases separating them. CDR3 sequence reads: CASSWAGGDHGYTF. CDR3 in DNA: TGCGCCAGCAGCTGGGCAGGCGGTGACCATGGCTACACCTTC. Full variable domain (rest looked up from reference TRBV5-1 and TRBJ1-2): KAGVTQTPRYLIKTRGQQVTLSCSPISGHRSVSWYQQTPGQGLQFLFEYFSETQRNKGNFPGRFSGRQFSNSRSEMNVSTLELGDSALYLCASSWAGGDHGYTFGSGTRLTVV.

The chain couples TRBV5-1 to TRBJ2-1; D gene ambiguous. CDR1 and CDR2 (germline): SGHRS, YFSETQ. Trimming took off 0 bases at V and 0 bases at J, with 7 bases between the two ends. The CDR3 sequence is 15 residues long. The CDR3 coding sequence is TGCGCCAGCAGCTTGGACATTAGCTCCTACAATGAGCAGTTCTTC. It specifies CASSLDISSYNEQFF.

The chain employs TRBV18 and TRBJ1-2, with D tentatively TRBD1 (5 bases). The germline CDR1 and CDR2 sequences are KGHSH and LQKENI. This CDR3 comprises 16 residues. V was trimmed by 0 bases and J by 3 bases, leaving 14 bases between them. This chain's CDR3 is CASSPPWGGAHYGYTF. CDR3 nucleotides: TGTGCCAGCTCACCACCATGGGGAGGGGCACACTATGGCTACACCTTC.

This chain joins TRBV7-9 and TRBJ1-2; D gene uncertain. The CDR3 is 13 residues long. In germline, CDR1 is SEHNR, CDR2 FQNEAQ (reference sequence). V was pared by 4 bases and J by 5 bases, with 11 bases between. The CDR3 DNA reads as TGTGCCAGCAGCTCCACGGGTTCATATGGCTACACCTTC. It specifies CASSSTGSYGYTF. Together with reference TRBV7-9 and TRBJ1-2, the CDR3 gives the full variable domain: DTGVSQNPRHKITKRGQNVTFRCDPISEHNRLYWYRQTLGQGPEFLTYFQNEAQLEKSRLLSDRFSAERPKGSFSTLEIQRTEQGDSAMYLCASSSTGSYGYTFGSGTRLTVV.

This chain uses TRBV10-3 with TRBJ1-4; 8 positions match TRBD1. Germline CDR1 ENHRY, CDR2 SYGVKD. V lost 3 bases and J lost 5; bases outside the gene matches: 8. The CDR3 consists of 16 residues. DNA for the CDR3: TGTGCCATCAGTGACCCGGACAGGGCTGTAAATGAAAAACTGTTTTTT. It yields the protein CAISDPDRAVNEKLFF.

V and J are TRBV5-5 and TRBJ2-7; 9 bases line up with TRBD1. CDR1 is SGHKS, CDR2 YYEKEE, per germline (reference sequence). The CDR3 sequence is 14 residues long. The trim removed 3 bases at V and 0 bases at J, leaving 1 base unmatched. For the CDR3, the DNA is TGTGCCAGCAGCTGGGGACAGGGCTCCTACGAGCAGTACTTC. Translated, it gives CASSWGQGSYEQYF.

This clone came up once. The chain recombines TRBV5-6 with TRBJ1-1; D gene ambiguous. V was clipped by 3 bases and J by 3 bases, with 9 bases between them. The CDR3 length is 13 residues. In germline, CDR1 is SGHDT, CDR2 YYEEEE. The CDR3 protein is CASSWAMDTEAFF. The DNA of the CDR3 is TGTGCCAGCAGCTGGGCCATGGACACTGAAGCTTTCTTT.

This chain connects TRBV11-2 to TRBJ2-1, with D tentatively TRBD2 (5 bases). CDR3 size: 16 residues. Germline V gene lookup returns CDR1 SGHAT and CDR2 FQNNGV. Trimming pared 6 bases from V and 2 bases from J, leaving 17 bases between. The CDR3 region has the DNA TGTGCCAGCAGGCCCCCACCCGGCGGGCCCTACAATGAGCAGTTCTTC. It yields the protein CASRPPPGGPYNEQFF.

The chain uses TRBV28 and TRBJ2-1, with TRBD2 identical over 9 bases. The CDR3 length is 13 residues. Germline CDR1 and CDR2: MDHEN and SYDVKM. V dropped 3 bases and J dropped 9; count of bases not matched to a gene: 3. The chain's CDR3 is CASSFSGSPEQFF. Written as DNA, the CDR3 is TGTGCCAGCAGTTTTAGCGGGAGCCCTGAGCAGTTCTTC.

This chain uses TRBV28 with TRBJ1-6, with a tentative D call TRBD1 (6 bases). The CDR3 is made up of 16 amino acids. CDR1 MDHEN and CDR2 SYDVKM come from the germline V gene. The germline V and J ends were trimmed by 7 bases and 3 bases, with 16 bases remaining between them. The chain's CDR3 is CASTLISRGYNSPLHF. CDR3 nucleotide sequence: TGTGCCAGCACACTTATTTCCAGGGGCTATAATTCACCCCTCCACTTT.

This clone came up a few times. The J gene is TRBJ1-1, the V gene TRBV7-9; no reliable D call. The CDR3 covers 16 residues. CDR1 is SEHNR and CDR2 is FQNEAQ in the germline V gene (reference sequence). V was shortened by 5 bases and J by 1 base, with 17 bases between the two germline ends. In DNA, the CDR3 is TGTGCCAGCAGCCTTAACGCTCAGGCGGAGAACACTGAAGCTTTCTTT. This sequence encodes CASSLNAQAENTEAFF.

This clone has a single count. The chain is built from TRBV28 and TRBJ1-2; D might be TRBD1 (6 bases). The germline V gene encodes CDR1 MDHEN and CDR2 SYDVKM. The CDR3 length is 14 residues. Between the trimmed V and J ends, which lost 5 bases and 6 bases, there was a span of 16 bases. The CDR3 region has the DNA TGTGCCAGCAGTACCTCCCGGGGGGCAAATGGCTACACCTTC. Translation: CASSTSRGANGYTF.

Concerning this clone: Other DNA sequences in the same sample also yield this CDR3. The rearrangement joins TRBV27 to TRBJ2-1, with no clear D. V lost 3 bases to trimming and J lost 5 bases, with 11 bases between them. The CDR3 has 14 residues. Germline V CDR1 and CDR2: MNHEY, SMNVEV (reference sequence). Here the CDR3 DNA reads TGTGCCAGCAGTTTCCTTGGCCCTGACAATGAGCAGTTCTTC. This sequence encodes CASSFLGPDNEQFF.

The J gene is TRBJ1-6, the V gene TRBV4-1, with no clear D. Trimming took off 0 bases at V and 7 bases at J, with 13 bases between the two ends. The CDR3 covers 16 residues. Germline CDR1 reads MGHRA; CDR2 reads YSYEKL. The chain's CDR3 is CASSQETTLTNSPLHF. CDR3 bases: TGCGCCAGCAGCCAAGAGACGACACTTACAAATTCACCCCTCCACTTT.